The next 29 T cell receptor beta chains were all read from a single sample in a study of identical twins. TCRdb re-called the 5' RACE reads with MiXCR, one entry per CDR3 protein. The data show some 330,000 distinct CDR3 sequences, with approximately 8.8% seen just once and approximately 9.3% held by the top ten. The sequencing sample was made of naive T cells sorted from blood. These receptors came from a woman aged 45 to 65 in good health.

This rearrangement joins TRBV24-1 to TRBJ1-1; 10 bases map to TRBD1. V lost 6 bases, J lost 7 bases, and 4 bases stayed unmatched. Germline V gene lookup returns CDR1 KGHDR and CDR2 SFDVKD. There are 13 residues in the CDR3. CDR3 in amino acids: CATSPGQGLEAFF. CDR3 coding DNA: TGTGCCACCAGTCCGGGACAGGGGCTTGAAGCTTTCTTT.

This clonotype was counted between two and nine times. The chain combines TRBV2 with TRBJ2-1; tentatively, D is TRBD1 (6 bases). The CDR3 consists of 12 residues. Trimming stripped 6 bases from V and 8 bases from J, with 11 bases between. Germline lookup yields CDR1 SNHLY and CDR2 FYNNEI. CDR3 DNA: TGTGCCAGCAGCCGGGACATTGATGAGCAGTTCTTC. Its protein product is CASSRDIDEQFF.

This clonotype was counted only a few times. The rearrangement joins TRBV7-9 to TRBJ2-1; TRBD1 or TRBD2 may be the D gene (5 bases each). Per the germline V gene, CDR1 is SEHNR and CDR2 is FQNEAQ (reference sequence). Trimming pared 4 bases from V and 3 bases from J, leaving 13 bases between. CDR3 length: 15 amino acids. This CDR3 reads CASSSVRDGYNEQFF. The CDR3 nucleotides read TGTGCCAGCAGCTCGGTCCGGGACGGCTACAATGAGCAGTTCTTC.

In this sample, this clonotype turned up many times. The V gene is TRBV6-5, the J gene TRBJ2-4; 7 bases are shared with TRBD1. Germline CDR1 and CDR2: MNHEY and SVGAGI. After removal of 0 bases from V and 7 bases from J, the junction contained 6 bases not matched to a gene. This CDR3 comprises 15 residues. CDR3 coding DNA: TGTGCCAGCAGTTACTCCCTTACAGGGGAGAACATTCAGTACTTC. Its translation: CASSYSLTGENIQYF.

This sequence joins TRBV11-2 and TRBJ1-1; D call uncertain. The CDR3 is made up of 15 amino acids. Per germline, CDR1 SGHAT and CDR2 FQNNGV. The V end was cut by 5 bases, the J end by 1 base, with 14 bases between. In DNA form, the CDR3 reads TGTGCCAGCAGCCTGACAACTAGTCAGAACACTGAAGCTTTCTTT. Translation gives CASSLTTSQNTEAFF.

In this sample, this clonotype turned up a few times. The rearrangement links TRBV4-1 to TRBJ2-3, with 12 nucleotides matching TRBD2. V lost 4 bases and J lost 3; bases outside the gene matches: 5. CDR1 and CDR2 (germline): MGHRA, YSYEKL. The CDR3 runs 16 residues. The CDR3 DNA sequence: TGCGCCAGCAGCCCCCGACTAGCGGGAGTGACAGATACGCAGTATTTT. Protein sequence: CASSPRLAGVTDTQYF.

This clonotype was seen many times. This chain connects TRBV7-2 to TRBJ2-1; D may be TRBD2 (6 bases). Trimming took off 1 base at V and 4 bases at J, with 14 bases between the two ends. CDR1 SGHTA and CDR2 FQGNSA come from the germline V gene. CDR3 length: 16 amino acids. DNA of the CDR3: TGTGCCAGCAGCTTAGAGGGGCTAGCGCCTTACAATGAGCAGTTCTTC. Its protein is CASSLEGLAPYNEQFF.

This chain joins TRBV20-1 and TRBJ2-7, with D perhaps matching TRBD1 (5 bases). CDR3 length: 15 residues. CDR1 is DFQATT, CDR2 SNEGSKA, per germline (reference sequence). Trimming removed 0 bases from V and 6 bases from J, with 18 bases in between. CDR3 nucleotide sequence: TGCAGTGCTAGAGATCAAAGGGGCCTTCATTCCGAGCAGTACTTC. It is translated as CSARDQRGLHSEQYF.

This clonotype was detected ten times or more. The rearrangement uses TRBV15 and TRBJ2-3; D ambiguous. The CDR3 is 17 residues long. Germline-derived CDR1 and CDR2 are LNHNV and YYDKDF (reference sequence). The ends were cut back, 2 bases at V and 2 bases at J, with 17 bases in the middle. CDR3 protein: CATSRPDRQLTTDTQYF. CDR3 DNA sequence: TGTGCCACCAGCAGACCCGACCGTCAGCTTACCACAGATACGCAGTATTTT.

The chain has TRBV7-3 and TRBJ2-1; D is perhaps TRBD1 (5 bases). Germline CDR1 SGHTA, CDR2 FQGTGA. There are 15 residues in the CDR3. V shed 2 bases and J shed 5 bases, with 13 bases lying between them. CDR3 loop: CASSLYTGFDNEQFF. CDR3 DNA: TGTGCCAGCAGCTTATATACAGGTTTTGACAATGAGCAGTTCTTC.

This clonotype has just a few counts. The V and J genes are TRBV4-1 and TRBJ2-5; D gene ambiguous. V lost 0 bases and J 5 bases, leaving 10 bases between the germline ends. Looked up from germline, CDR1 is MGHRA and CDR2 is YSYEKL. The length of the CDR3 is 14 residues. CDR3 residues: CASSQDEGFETQYF. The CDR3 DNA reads TGCGCCAGCAGCCAAGATGAAGGGTTCGAGACCCAGTACTTC.

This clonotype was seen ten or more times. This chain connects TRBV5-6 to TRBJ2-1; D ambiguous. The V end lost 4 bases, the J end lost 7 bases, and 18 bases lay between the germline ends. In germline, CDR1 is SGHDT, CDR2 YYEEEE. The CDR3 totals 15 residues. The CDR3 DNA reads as TGTGCCAGCAGCCCGAGGTCACTTGCGGCTAATGAGCAGTTCTTC. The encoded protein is CASSPRSLAANEQFF. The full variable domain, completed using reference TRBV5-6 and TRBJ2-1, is DAGVTQSPTHLIKTRGQQVTLRCSPKSGHDTVSWYQQALGQGPQFIFQYYEEEERQRGNFPDRFSGHQFPNYSSELNVNALLLGDSALYLCASSPRSLAANEQFFGPGTRLTVL.

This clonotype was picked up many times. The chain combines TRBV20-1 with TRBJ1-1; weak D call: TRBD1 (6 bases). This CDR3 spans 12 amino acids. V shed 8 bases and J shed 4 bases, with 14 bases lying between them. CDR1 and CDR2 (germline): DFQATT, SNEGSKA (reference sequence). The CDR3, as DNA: TGCAGTCTGGTCCGAGGGGGCACTGAAGCTTTCTTT. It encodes CSLVRGGTEAFF.

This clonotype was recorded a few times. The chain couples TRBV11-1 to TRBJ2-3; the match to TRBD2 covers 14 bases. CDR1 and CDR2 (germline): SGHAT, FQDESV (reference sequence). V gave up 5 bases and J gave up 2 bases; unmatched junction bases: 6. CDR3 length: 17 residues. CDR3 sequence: CASSPTSGRAITDTQYF. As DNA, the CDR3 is TGTGCCAGCAGCCCGACTAGCGGGAGGGCAATCACAGATACGCAGTATTTT.

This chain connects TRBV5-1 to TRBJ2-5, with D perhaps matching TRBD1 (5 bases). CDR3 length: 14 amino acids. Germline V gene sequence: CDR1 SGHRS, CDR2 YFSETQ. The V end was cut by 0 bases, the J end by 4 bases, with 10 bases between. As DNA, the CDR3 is TGCGCCAGCAGCTTGGCGGACATATCAGAGACCCAGTACTTC. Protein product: CASSLADISETQYF.

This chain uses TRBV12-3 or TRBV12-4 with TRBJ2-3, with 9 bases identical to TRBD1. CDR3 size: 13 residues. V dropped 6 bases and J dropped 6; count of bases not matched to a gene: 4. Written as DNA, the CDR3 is TGTGCCAGCAGGGGGACAGGGCACGATACGCAGTATTTT. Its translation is CASRGTGHDTQYF.

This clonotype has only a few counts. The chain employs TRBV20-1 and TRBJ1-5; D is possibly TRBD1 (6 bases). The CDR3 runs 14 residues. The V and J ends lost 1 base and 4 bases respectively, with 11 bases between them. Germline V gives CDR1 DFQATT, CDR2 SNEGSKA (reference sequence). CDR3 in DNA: TGCAGTGCTAGAGCGGCCACAGGGAATCAGCCCCAGCATTTT. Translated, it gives CSARAATGNQPQHF.

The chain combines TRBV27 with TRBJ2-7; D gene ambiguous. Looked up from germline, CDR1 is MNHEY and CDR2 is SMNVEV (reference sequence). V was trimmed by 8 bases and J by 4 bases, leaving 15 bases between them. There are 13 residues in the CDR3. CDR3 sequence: CASGVWQAYEQYF. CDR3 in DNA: TGTGCCAGCGGCGTGTGGCAGGCATACGAGCAGTACTTC.

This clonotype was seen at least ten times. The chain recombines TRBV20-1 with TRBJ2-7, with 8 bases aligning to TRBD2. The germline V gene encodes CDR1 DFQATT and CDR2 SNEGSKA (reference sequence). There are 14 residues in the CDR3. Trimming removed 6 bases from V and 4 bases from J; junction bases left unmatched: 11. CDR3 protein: CSAQRAGGKYEQYV. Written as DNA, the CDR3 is TGCAGTGCCCAGAGGGCGGGAGGAAAGTACGAGCAGTACGTC.

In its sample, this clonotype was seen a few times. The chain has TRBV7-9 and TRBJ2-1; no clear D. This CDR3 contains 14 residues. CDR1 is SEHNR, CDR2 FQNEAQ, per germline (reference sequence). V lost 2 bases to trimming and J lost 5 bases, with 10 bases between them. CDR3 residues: CASSLTRLNNEQFF. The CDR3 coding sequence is TGTGCCAGCAGCTTAACCCGATTAAACAATGAGCAGTTCTTC.

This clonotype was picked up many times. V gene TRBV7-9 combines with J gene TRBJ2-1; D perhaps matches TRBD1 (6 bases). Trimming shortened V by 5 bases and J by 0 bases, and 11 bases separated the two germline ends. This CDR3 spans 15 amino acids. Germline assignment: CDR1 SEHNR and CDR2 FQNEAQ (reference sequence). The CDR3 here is CASSENRASYNEQFF. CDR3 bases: TGTGCCAGCAGCGAAAACAGGGCCTCCTACAATGAGCAGTTCTTC.

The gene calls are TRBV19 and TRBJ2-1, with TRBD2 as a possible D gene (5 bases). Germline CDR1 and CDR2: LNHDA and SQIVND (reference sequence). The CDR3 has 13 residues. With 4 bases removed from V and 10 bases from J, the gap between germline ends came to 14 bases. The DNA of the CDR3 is TGTGCCAGTAGTAGCGACTATATCGAGGAGCAGTTCTTC. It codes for CASSSDYIEEQFF.

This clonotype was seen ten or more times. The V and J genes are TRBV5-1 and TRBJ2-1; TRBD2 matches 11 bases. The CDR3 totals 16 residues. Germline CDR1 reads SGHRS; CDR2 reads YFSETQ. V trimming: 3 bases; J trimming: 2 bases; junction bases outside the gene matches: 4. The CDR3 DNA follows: TGCGCCAGCAGCTACTATAGCGGGAGGGCCTACAATGAGCAGTTCTTC. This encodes CASSYYSGRAYNEQFF. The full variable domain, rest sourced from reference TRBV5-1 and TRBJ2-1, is KAGVTQTPRYLIKTRGQQVTLSCSPISGHRSVSWYQQTPGQGLQFLFEYFSETQRNKGNFPGRFSGRQFSNSRSEMNVSTLELGDSALYLCASSYYSGRAYNEQFFGPGTRLTVL.

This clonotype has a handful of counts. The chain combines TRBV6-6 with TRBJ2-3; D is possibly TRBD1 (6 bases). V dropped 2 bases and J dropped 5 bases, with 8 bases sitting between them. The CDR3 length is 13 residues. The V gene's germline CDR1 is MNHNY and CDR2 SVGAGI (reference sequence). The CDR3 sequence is CASSYVGGDTQYF. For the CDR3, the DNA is TGTGCCAGCAGTTACGTAGGGGGAGATACGCAGTATTTT.

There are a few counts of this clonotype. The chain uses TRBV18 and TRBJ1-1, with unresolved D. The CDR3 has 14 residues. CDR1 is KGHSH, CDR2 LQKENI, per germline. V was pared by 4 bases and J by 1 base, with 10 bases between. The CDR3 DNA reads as TGTGCCAGCTCACGGTCCCCGGAGAACACTGAAGCTTTCTTT. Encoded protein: CASSRSPENTEAFF. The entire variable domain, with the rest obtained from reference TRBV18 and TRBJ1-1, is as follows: NAGVMQNPRHLVRRRGQEARLRCSPMKGHSHVYWYRQLPEEGLKFMVYLQKENIIDESGMPKERFSAEFPKEGPSILRIQQVVRGDSAAYFCASSRSPENTEAFFGQGTRLTVV.

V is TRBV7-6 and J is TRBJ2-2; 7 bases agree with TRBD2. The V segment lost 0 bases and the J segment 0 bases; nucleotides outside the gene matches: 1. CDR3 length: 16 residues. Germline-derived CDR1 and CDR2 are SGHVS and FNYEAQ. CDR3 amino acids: CASSLAGTTNTGELFF. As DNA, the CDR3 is TGTGCCAGCAGCTTAGCCGGGACTACGAACACCGGGGAGCTGTTTTTT.

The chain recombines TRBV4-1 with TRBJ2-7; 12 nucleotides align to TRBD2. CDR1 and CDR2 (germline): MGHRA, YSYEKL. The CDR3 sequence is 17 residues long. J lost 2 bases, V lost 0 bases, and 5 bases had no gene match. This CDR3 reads CASSQDLTSGRPYEQYF. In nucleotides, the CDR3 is TGCGCCAGCAGCCAAGATTTGACTAGCGGGAGACCCTACGAGCAGTACTTC.

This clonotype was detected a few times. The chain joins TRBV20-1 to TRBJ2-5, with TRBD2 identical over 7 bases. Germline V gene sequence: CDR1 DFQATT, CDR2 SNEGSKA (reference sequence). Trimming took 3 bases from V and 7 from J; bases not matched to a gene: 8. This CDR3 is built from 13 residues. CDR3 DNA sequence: TGCAGTGCTAGTGGGGCGGGAGTGGGGACCCAGTACTTC. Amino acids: CSASGAGVGTQYF.

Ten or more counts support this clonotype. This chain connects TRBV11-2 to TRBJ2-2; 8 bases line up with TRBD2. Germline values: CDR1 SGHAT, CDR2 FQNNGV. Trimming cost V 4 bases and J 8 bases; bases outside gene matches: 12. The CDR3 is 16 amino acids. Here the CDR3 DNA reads TGTGCCAGCAGCTCGGGACTAGTCTATAACATTGGGGAGCTGTTTTTT. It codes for CASSSGLVYNIGELFF.